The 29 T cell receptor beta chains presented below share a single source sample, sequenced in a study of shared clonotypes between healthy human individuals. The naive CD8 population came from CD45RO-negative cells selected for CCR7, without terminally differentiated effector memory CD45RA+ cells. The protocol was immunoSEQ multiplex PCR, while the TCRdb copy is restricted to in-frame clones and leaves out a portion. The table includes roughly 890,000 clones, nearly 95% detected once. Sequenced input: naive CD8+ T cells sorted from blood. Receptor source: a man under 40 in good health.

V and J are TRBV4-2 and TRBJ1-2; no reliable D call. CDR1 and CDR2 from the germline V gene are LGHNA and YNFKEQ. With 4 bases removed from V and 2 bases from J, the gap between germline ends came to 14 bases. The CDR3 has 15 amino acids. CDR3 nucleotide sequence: TGTGCCAGCAGCCCGCCCCCGGCAGCAAACTATGGCTACACCTTC. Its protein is CASSPPPAANYGYTF.

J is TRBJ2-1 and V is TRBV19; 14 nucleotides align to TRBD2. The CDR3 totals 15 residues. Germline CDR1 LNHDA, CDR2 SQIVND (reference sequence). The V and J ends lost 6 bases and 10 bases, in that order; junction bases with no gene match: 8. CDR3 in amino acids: CASSPGLAGAGEQFF. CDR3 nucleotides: TGTGCCAGTAGCCCGGGACTAGCGGGAGCAGGCGAGCAGTTCTTC. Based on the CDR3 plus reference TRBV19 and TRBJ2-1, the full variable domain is DGGITQSPKYLFRKEGQNVTLSCEQNLNHDAMYWYRQDPGQGLRLIYYSQIVNDFQKGDIAEGYSVSREKKESFPLTVTSAQKNPTAFYLCASSPGLAGAGEQFFGPGTRLTVL.

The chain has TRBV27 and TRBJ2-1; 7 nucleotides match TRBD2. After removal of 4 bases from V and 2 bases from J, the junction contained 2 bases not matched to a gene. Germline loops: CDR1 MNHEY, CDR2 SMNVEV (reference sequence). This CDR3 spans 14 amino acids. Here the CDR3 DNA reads TGTGCCAGCAGTTCGGGGGGTCCCTACAATGAGCAGTTCTTC. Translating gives CASSSGGPYNEQFF.

The CDR3 nucleotides read TGTGCCAGCTCACACCGGGACGGCTACGAGCAGTACTTC. This gives the protein CASSHRDGYEQYF. The rearrangement joins TRBV18 to TRBJ2-7; perhaps D is TRBD1 or TRBD2 (5 bases each). There are 13 residues in the CDR3. V was trimmed by 4 bases and J by 3 bases, leaving 10 bases between them. The germline V gene has CDR1 KGHSH and CDR2 LQKENI. The full variable domain, completed using reference TRBV18 and TRBJ2-7, is NAGVMQNPRHLVRRRGQEARLRCSPMKGHSHVYWYRQLPEEGLKFMVYLQKENIIDESGMPKERFSAEFPKEGPSILRIQQVVRGDSAAYFCASSHRDGYEQYFGPGTRLTVT.

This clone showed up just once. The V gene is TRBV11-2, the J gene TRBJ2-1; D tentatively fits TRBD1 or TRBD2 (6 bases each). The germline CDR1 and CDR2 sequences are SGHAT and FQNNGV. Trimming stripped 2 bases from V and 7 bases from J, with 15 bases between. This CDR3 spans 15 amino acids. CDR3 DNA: TGTGCCAGCAGCTTAATCTTCGGGGGCACGAATGAGCAGTTCTTC. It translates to CASSLIFGGTNEQFF.

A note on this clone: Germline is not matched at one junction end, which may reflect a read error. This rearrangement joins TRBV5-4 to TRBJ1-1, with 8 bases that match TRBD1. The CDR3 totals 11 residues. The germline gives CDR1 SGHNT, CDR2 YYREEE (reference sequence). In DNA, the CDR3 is TGTGCCAGCAGCCTAGGACAGGGCTCTACCTTT. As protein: CASSLGQGSTF.

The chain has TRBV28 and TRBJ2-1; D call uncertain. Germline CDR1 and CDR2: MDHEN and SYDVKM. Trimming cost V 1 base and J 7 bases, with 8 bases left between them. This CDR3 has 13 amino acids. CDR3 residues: CASSLLIKNEQFF. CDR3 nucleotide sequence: TGTGCCAGCAGTTTATTAATTAAAAATGAGCAGTTCTTC.

CDR3 nucleotide sequence: TGTGCCAGCAGCCGTGAGACTATAAACACCGGGGAGCTGTTTTTT. Its protein is CASSRETINTGELFF. This chain links TRBV14 with TRBJ2-2; D might be TRBD2 (5 bases). Trimming stripped 4 bases from V and 2 bases from J, with 11 bases between. This CDR3 has 15 residues. Germline V gene sequence: CDR1 SGHDN, CDR2 FVKESK.

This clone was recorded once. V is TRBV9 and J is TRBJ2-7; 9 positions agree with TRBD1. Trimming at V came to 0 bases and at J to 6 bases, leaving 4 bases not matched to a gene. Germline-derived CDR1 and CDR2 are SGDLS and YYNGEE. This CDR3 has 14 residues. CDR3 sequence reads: CASSVGTGVREQYF. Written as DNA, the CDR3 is TGTGCCAGCAGCGTAGGGACAGGGGTTCGCGAGCAGTACTTC.

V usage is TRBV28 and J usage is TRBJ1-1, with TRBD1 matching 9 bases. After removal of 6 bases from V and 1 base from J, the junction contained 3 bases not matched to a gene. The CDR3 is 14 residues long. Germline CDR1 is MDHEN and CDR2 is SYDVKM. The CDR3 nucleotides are TGTGCCAGCAGGCAGGGACAGGGGAACACTGAAGCTTTCTTT. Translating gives CASRQGQGNTEAFF.

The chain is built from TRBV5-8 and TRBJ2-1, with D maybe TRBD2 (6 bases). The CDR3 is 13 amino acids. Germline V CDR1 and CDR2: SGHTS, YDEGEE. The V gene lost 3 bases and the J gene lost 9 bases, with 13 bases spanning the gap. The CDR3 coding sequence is TGTGCCAGCAGCTGGGGACTTAATTTTGAGCAGTTCTTC. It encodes CASSWGLNFEQFF. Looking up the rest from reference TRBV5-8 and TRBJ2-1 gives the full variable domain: EAGVTQSPTHLIKTRGQQATLRCSPISGHTSVYWYQQALGLGLQFLLWYDEGEERNRGNFPPRFSGRQFPNYSSELNVNALELEDSALYLCASSWGLNFEQFFGPGTRLTVL.

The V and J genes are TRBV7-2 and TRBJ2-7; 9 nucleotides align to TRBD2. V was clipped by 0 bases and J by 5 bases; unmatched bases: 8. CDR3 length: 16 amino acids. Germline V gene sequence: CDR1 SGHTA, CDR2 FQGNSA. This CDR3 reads CASSLALAGARDEQYF. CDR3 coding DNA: TGTGCCAGCAGCTTAGCGTTAGCGGGAGCAAGGGACGAGCAGTACTTC.

CDR3: CASSFLLGSTLSMAFF. DNA for the CDR3: TGTGCCAGCAGCTTCCTGCTGGGGTCTACTCTGAGTATGGCTTTCTTT. This chain connects TRBV7-9 to TRBJ1-1, with D hard to call. This CDR3 has 16 residues. Germline loops: CDR1 SEHNR, CDR2 FQNEAQ (reference sequence). V lost 3 bases and J lost 11, with 25 bases in between.

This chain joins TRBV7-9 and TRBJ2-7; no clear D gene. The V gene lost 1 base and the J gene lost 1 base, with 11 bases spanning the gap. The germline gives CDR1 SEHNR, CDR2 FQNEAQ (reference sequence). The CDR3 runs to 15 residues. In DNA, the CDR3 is TGTGCCAGCAGCTTAGGTGTTGACGGGTCCTACGAGCAGTACTTC. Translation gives CASSLGVDGSYEQYF. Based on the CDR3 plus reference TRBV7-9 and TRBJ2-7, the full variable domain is DTGVSQNPRHKITKRGQNVTFRCDPISEHNRLYWYRQTLGQGPEFLTYFQNEAQLEKSRLLSDRFSAERPKGSFSTLEIQRTEQGDSAMYLCASSLGVDGSYEQYFGPGTRLTVT.

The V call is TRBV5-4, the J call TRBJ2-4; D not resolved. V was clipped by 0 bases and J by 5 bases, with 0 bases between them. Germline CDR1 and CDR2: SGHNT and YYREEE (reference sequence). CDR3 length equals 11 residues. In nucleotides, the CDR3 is TGTGCCAGCAGCTTGGAAAACATTCAGTACTTC. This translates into CASSLENIQYF.

In nucleotides, the CDR3 is TGTGCCAGCACATGGACAGGGAAACCCTACAATGAGCAGTTCTTC. Protein product: CASTWTGKPYNEQFF. V is TRBV7-9 and J is TRBJ2-1, with TRBD1 matching 8 bases. Germline-derived CDR1 and CDR2 are SEHNR and FQNEAQ (reference sequence). V lost 7 bases to trimming and J lost 2 bases; unmatched junction nucleotides: 7. The CDR3 totals 15 residues.

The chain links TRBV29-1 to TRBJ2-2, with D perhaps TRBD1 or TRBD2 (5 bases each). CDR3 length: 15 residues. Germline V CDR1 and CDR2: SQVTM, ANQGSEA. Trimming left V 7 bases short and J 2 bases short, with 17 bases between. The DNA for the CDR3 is TGCAGCGCCTCCTCCGGGGCCCAAAACACCGGGGAGCTGTTTTTT. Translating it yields CSASSGAQNTGELFF.

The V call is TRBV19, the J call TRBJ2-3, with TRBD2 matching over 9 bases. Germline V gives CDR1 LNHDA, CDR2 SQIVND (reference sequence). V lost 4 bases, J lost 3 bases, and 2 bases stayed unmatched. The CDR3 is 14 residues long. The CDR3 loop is CASSTTSGTDTQYF. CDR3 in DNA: TGTGCCAGTAGTACTACTAGCGGGACAGATACGCAGTATTTT.

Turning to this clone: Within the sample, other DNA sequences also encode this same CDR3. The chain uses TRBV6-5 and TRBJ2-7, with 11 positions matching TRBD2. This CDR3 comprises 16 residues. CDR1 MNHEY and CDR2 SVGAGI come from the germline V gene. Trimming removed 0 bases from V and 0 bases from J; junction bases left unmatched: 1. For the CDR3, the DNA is TGTGCCAGCAGTTACTCTACTAGCGGGAGCTCCTACGAGCAGTACTTC. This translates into CASSYSTSGSSYEQYF.

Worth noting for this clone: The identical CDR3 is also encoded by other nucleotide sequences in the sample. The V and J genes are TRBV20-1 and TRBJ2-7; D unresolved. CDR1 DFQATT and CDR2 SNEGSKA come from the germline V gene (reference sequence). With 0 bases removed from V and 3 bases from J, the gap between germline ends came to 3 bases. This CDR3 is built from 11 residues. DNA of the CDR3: TGCAGTGCTAGAGACCTCTACGAGCAGTACTTC. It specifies CSARDLYEQYF.

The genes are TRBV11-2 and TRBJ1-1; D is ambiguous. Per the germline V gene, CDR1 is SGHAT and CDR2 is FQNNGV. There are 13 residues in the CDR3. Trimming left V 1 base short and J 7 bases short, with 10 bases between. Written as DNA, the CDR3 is TGTGCCAGCAGCTTAGTCTACTCGATTGAAGCTTTCTTT. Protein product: CASSLVYSIEAFF.

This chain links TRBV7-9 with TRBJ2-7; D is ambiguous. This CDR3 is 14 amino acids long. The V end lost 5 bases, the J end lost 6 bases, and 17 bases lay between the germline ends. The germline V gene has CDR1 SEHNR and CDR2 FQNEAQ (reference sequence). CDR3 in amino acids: CASSRRNDRSEQYF. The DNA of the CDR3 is TGTGCCAGCAGCAGAAGAAACGACCGGAGCGAGCAGTACTTC.

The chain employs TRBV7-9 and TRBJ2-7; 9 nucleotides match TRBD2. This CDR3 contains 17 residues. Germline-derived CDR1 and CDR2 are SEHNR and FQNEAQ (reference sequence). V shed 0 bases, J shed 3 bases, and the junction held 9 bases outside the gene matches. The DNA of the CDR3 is TGTGCCAGCAGCTTAGCGACATTTGGACTAGCGAGCTACGAGCAGTACTTC. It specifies CASSLATFGLASYEQYF.

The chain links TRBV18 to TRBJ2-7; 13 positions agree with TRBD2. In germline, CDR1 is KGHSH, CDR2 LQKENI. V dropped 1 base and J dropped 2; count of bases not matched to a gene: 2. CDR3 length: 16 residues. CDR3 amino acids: CASSPLGLAGAYEQYF. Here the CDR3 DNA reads TGTGCCAGCTCACCACTTGGACTAGCGGGAGCCTACGAGCAGTACTTC.

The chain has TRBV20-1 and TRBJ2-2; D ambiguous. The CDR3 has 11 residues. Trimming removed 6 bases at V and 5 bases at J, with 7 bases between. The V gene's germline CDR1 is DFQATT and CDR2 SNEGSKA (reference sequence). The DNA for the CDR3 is TGCAGTGCCAGGCAAACCGGGGAGCTGTTTTTT. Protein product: CSARQTGELFF.

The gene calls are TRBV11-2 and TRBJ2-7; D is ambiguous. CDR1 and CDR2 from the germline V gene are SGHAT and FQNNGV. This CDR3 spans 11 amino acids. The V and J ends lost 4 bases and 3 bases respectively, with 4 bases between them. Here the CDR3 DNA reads TGTGCCAGCAGCTCGATCTACGAGCAGTACTTC. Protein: CASSSIYEQYF.

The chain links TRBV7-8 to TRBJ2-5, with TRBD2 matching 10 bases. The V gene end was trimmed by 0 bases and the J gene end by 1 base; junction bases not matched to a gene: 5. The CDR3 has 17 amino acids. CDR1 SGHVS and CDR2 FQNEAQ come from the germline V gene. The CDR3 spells CASSLAQLAGTQETQYF. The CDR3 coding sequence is TGTGCCAGCAGCTTAGCTCAACTAGCGGGGACCCAAGAGACCCAGTACTTC.

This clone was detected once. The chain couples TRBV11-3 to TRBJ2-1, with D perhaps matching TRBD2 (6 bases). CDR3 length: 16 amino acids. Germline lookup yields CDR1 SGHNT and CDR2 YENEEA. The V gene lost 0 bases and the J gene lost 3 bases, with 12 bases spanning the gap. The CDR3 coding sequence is TGTGCCAGCAGCTTAGAACGGGAGTACTTCTACAATGAGCAGTTCTTC. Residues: CASSLEREYFYNEQFF. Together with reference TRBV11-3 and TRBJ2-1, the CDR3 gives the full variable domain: EAGVVQSPRYKIIEKKQPVAFWCNPISGHNTLYWYLQNLGQGPELLIRYENEEAVDDSQLPKDRFSAERLKGVDSTLKIQPAELGDSAVYLCASSLEREYFYNEQFFGPGTRLTVL.

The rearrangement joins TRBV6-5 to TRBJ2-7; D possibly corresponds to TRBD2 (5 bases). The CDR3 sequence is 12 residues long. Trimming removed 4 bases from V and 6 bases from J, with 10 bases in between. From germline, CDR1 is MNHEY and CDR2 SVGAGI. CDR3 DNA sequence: TGTGCCAGCAGTTCCCGCGGGCTCGAGCAGTACTTC. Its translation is CASSSRGLEQYF.